Reported below is one T cell receptor beta chain. These data come from a study of blood T cell repertoires in COVID-19. Turning to the study itself: Specimens from acute and convalescent COVID-19 originated in the United States, Italy and Spain. The analysed material was cDNA or gDNA that came from T cells, B-cell-depleted T cells, or PBMCs.

Under the authors' procedure: Estimated nucleated cell counts came from reference gene primer amplification. Repertoires were generated with immunoSEQ multiplex PCR, while TCRdb's copy carries only in-frame clones and drops some. The V and J calls and the clone size are those of that table, but D and trimming were determined from the DNA. In the table there are some 200,000 clones, 84% of which are singletons. Sequencing was performed on peripheral blood. The receptor was derived from a human donor in a cohort sampled during active COVID-19.

CDR3 in DNA: TGTGCCAGCAGCCAGTGGACTAGCGGAAACACAGATACGCAGTATTTT. This sequence encodes CASSQWTSGNTDTQYF. The V and J genes are TRBV7-9 and TRBJ2-3; 10 positions agree with TRBD2. Germline CDR1 reads SEHNR; CDR2 reads FQNEAQ (reference sequence). The V gene end was trimmed by 5 bases and the J gene end by 2 bases; junction bases not matched to a gene: 7. The CDR3 totals 16 residues.